This T cell receptor (beta chain) was observed in a study of human T cells and chemical hapten exposure. CDR1 and CDR2 (germline): SGDLS, YYNGEE. This CDR3 spans 16 amino acids. The J segment lost 5 bases and the V segment lost 0 bases, leaving 7 bases of the junction unmatched. TCRdb analysed the RACE reads with MiXCR anew, one entry per CDR3 protein. The table lists 96,000 or so distinct CDR3 sequences, about 9.3% of them singletons, with more than 2% in the top ten. Indicated time point: patch test 2, 6 weeks after DPC sensitization. Stated treatment: therapeutic diphenylcyclopropenone sensitization with weekly scalp DPC.

This TCR was sampled from a woman aged 40 to 55 with alopecia areata. Some clones in this sample may be carry-over from other donors' samples. This chain links TRBV9 with TRBJ1-4; 7 bases map to TRBD1. Here the sequenced sample was whole blood, taken in connection with sensitization to the hapten diphenylcyclopropenone (DPC). DNA for the CDR3: TGTGCCAGCAGCGTAGGCACAGGGGCCCAAAATGAAAAACTGTTTTTT. It encodes CASSVGTGAQNEKLFF.